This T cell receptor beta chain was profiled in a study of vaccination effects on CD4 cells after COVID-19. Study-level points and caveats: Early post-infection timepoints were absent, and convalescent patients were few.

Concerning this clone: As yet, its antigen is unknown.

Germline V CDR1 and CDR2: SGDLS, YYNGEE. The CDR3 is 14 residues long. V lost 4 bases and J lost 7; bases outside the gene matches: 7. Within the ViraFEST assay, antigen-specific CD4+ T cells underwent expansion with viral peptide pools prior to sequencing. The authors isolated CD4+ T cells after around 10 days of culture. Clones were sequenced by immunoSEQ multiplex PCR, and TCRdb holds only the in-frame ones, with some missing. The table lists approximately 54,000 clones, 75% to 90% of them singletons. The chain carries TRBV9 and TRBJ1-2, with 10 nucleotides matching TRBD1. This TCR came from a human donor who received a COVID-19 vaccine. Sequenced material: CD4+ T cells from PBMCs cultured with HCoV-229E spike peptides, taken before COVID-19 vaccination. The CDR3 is CASSLTGTGVGYTF. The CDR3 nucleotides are TGTGCCAGCAGCCTCACCGGGACAGGGGTTGGCTACACCTTC.